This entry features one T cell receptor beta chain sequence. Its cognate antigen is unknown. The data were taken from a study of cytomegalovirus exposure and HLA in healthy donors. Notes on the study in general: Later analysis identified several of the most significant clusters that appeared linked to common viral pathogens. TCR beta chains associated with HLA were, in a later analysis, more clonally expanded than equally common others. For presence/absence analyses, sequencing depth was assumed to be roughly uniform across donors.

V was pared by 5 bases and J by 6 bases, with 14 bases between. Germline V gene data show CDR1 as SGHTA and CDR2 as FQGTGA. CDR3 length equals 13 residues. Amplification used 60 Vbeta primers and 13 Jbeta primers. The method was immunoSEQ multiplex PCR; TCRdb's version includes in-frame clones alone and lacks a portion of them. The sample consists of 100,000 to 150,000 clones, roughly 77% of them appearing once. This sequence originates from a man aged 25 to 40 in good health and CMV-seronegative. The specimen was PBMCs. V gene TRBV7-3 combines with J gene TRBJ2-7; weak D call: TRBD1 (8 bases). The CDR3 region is CASSGQGGSEQYF. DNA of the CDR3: TGTGCCAGCAGCGGACAGGGCGGGAGCGAGCAGTACTTC.